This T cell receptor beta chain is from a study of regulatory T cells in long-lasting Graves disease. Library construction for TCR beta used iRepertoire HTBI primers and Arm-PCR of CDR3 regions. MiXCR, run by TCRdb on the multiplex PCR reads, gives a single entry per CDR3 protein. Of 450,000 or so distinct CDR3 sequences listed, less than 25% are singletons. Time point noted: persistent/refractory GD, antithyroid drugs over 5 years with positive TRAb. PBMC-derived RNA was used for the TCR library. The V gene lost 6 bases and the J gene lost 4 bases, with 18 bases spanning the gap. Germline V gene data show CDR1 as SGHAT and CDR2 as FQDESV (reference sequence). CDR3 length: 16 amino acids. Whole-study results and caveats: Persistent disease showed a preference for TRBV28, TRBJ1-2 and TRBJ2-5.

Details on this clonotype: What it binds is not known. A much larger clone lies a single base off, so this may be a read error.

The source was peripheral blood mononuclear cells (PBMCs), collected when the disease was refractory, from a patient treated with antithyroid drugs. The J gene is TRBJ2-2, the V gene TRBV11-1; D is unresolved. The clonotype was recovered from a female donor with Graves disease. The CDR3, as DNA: TGTGCCAGCAGTTTAAGCAGGCGAGCGAGCACCGGGGAGCTGTTTTTT. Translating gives CASSLSRRASTGELFF.